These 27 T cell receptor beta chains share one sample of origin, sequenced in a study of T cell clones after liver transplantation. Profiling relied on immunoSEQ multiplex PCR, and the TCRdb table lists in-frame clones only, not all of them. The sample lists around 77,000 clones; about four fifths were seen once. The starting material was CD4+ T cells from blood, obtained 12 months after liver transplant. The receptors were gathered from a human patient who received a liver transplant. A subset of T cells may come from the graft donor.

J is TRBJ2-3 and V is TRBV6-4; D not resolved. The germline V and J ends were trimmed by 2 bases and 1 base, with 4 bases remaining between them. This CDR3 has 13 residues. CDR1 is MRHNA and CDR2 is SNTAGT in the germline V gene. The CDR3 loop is CASSDQRTDTQYF. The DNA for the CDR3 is TGTGCCAGCAGTGACCAGCGCACAGATACGCAGTATTTT.

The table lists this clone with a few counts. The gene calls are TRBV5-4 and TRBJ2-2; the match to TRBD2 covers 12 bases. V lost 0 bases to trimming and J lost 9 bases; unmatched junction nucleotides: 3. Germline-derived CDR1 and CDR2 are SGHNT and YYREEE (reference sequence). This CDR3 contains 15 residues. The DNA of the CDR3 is TGTGCCAGCAGCTTGGGACTAGCGGGAGTCAGGGAGCTGTTTTTT. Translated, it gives CASSLGLAGVRELFF.

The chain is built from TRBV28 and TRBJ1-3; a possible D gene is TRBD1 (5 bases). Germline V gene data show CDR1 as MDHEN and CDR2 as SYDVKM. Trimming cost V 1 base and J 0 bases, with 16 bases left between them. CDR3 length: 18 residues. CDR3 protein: CASSLSAIVTGSGNTIYF. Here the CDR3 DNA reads TGTGCCAGCAGTTTATCGGCTATAGTCACAGGCTCTGGAAACACCATATATTTT.

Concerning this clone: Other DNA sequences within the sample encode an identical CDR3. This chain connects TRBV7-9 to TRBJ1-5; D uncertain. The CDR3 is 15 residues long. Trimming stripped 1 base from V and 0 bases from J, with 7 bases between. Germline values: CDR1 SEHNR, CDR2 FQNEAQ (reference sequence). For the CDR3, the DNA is TGTGCCAGCAGCTTAGGGGGTTATAGCAATCAGCCCCAGCATTTT. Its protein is CASSLGGYSNQPQHF.

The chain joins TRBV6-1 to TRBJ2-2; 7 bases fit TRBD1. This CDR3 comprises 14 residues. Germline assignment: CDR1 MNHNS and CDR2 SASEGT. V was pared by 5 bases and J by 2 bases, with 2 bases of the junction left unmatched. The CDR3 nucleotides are TGTGCCAGCAGTAGACAGGGCAACACCGGGGAGCTGTTTTTT. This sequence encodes CASSRQGNTGELFF.

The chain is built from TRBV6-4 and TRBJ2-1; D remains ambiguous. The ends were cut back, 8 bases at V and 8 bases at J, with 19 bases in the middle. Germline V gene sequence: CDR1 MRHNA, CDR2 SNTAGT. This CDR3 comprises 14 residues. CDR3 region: CASGKGGRVDEQFF. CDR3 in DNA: TGTGCCAGCGGGAAGGGTGGGCGCGTAGATGAGCAGTTCTTC.

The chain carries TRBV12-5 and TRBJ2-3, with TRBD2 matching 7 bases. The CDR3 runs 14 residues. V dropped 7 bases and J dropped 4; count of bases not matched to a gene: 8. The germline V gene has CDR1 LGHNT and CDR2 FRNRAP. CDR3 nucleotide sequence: TGTGCTAGTGACCGAGGGGACTATTCAGATACGCAGTATTTT. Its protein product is CASDRGDYSDTQYF.

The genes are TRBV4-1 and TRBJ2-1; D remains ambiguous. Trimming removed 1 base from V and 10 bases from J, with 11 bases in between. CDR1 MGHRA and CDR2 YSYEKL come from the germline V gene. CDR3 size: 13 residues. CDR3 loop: CASSQVLMEEQFF. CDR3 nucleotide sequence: TGCGCCAGCAGCCAAGTATTAATGGAAGAGCAGTTCTTC.

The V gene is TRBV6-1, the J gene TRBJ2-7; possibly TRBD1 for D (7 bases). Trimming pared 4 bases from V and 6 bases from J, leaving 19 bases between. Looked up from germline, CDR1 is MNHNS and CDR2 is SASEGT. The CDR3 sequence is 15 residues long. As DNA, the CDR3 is TGTGCCAGCAGTGCCAGCGCGGGACAGTATGGCGAGCAGTACTTC. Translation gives CASSASAGQYGEQYF.

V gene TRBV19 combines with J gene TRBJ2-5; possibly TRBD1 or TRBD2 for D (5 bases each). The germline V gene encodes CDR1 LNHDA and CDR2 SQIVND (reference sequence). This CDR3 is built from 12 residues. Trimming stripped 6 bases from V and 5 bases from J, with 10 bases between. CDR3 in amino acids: CASRGTRETQYF. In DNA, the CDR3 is TGTGCCAGTAGGGGGACGAGGGAGACCCAGTACTTC.

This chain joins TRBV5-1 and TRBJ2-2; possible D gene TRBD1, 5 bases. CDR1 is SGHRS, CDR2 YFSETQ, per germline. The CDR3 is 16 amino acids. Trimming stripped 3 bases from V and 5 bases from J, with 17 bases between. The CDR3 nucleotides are TGCGCCAGCAGCTGGCAGGGTGTGGGGAAGACCGGGGAGCTGTTTTTT. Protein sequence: CASSWQGVGKTGELFF.

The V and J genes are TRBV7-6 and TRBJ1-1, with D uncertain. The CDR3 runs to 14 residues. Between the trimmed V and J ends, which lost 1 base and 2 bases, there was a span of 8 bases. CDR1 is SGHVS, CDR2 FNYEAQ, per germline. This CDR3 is CASSLGTGNTEAFF. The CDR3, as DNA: TGTGCCAGCAGCTTAGGGACCGGAAACACTGAAGCTTTCTTT.

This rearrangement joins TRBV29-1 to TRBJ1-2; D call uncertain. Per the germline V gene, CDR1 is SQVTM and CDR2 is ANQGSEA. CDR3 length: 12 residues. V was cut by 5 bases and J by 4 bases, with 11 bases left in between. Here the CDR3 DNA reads TGCAGCGTTTCGGTACGAGGCTATGGCTACACCTTC. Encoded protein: CSVSVRGYGYTF.

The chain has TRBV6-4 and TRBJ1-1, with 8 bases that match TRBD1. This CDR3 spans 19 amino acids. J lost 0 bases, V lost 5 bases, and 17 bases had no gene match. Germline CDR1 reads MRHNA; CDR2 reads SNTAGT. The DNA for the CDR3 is TGTGCCAGCAGTTTCCCAGACCATTGGACAGGGAAAATGAACACTGAAGCTTTCTTT. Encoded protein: CASSFPDHWTGKMNTEAFF.

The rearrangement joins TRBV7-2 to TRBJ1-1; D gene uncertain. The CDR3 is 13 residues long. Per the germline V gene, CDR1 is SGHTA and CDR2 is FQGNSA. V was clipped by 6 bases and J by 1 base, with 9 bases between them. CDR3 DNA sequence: TGTGCCAGCAGGAGGTTGGGGAACACTGAAGCTTTCTTT. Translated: CASRRLGNTEAFF.

CDR3 nucleotides: TGTGCCAGCAGGGATCGGGGTCGGGAGACCCAGTACTTC. Protein sequence: CASRDRGRETQYF. V usage is TRBV6-4 and J usage is TRBJ2-5; weak D call: TRBD2 (5 bases). The CDR3 sequence is 13 residues long. The germline V gene has CDR1 MRHNA and CDR2 SNTAGT. V was trimmed by 6 bases and J by 5 bases, leaving 13 bases between them.

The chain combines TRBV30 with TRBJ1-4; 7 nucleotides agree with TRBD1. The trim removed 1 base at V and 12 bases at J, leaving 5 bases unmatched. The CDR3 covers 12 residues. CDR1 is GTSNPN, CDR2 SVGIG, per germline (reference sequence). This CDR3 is CAWSGTGVELFF. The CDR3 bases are TGTGCCTGGAGTGGTACAGGGGTCGAACTGTTTTTT.

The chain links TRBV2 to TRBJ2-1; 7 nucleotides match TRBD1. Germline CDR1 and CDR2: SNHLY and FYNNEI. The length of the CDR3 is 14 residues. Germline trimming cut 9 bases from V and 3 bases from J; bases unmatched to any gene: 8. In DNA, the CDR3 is TGTGCCAGGACCCGGGACAGCCACTACAATGAGCAGTTCTTC. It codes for CARTRDSHYNEQFF.

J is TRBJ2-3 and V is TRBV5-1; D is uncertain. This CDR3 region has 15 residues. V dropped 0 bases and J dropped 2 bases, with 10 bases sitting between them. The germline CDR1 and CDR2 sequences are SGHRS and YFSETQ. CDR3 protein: CASSLDAVLTDTQYF. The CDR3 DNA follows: TGCGCCAGCAGCTTGGATGCAGTACTCACAGATACGCAGTATTTT.

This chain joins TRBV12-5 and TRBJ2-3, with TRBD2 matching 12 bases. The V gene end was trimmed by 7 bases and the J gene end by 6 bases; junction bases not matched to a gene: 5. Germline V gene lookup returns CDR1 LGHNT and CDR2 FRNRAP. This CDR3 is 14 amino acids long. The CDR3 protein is CASALGLAGDTQYF. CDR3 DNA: TGTGCTAGTGCCCTGGGACTAGCGGGTGATACGCAGTATTTT.

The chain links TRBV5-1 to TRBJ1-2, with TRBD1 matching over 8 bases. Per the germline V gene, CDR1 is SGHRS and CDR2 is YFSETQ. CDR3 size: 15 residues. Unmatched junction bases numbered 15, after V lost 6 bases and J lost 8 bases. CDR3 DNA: TGCGCCAGCACCTCAGGCAGACAGGGGACAGAAGGCTACACCTTC. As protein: CASTSGRQGTEGYTF.

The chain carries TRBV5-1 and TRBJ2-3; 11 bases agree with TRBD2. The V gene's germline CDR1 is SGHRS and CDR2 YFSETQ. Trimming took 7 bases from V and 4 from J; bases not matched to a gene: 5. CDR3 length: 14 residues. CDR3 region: CASGIAGGADTQYF. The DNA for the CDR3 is TGCGCCAGCGGAATAGCGGGAGGGGCAGATACGCAGTATTTT.

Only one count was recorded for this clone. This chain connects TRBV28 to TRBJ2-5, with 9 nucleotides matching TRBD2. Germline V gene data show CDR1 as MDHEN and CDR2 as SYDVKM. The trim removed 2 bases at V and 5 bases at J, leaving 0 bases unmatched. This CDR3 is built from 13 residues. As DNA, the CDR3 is TGTGCCAGCAGTTTAGGACTAGCGGAGACCCAGTACTTC. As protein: CASSLGLAETQYF.

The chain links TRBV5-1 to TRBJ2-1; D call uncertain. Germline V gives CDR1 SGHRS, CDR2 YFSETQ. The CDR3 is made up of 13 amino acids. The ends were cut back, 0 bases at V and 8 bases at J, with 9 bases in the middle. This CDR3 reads CASSLVASYEQFF. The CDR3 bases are TGCGCCAGCAGCTTGGTAGCCAGCTATGAGCAGTTCTTC.

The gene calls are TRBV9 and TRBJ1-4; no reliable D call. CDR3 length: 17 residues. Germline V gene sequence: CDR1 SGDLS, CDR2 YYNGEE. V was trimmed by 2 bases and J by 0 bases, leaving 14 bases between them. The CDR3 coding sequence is TGTGCCAGCAGCGTTGAAGGAGACGGGGCAACTAATGAAAAACTGTTTTTT. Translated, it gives CASSVEGDGATNEKLFF. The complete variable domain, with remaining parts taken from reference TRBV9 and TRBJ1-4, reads DSGVTQTPKHLITATGQRVTLRCSPRSGDLSVYWYQQSLDQGLQFLIQYYNGEERAKGNILERFSAQQFPDLHSELNLSSLELGDSALYFCASSVEGDGATNEKLFFGSGTQLSVL.

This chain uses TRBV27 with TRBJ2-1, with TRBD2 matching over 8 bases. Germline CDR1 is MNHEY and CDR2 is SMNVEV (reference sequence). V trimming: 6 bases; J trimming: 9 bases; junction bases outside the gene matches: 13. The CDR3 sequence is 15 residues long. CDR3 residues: CASSRQRFGTSEQFF. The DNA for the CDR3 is TGTGCCAGCAGCCGACAACGATTCGGGACTAGTGAGCAGTTCTTC.

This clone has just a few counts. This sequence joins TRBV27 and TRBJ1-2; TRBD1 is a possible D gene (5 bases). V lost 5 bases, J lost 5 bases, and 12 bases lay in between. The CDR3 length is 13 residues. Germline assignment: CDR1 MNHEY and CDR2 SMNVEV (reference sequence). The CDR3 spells CASSVREGYGYTF. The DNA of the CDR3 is TGTGCCAGCAGTGTCAGGGAAGGGTATGGCTACACCTTC.